Following are 29 T cell receptor beta chains from one sample sequenced in a study of cytomegalovirus exposure and HLA in healthy donors. Primers included in the PCR were 60 Vbeta and 13 Jbeta primers. Assay: immunoSEQ multiplex PCR; the TCRdb copy retains only in-frame clones and omits some. This sample has some 130,000 clones, with 70% found just once. The sequenced sample was PBMCs. Receptor source: a woman in her sixties or seventies in good health and CMV-seropositive.

The rearrangement uses TRBV27 and TRBJ2-3, with TRBD2 matching 14 bases. The CDR3 loop spans 18 amino acids. Germline CDR1 is MNHEY and CDR2 is SMNVEV (reference sequence). V dropped 0 bases and J dropped 5; count of bases not matched to a gene: 7. The CDR3 spells CASSLSGTSGSLLDTQYF. CDR3 bases: TGTGCCAGCAGTTTATCGGGGACTAGCGGGAGTTTATTAGATACGCAGTATTTT.

This clone came up once. This sequence joins TRBV9 and TRBJ2-5, with TRBD2 as a possible D gene (5 bases). Looked up from germline, CDR1 is SGDLS and CDR2 is YYNGEE. This CDR3 spans 14 amino acids. Trimming took 3 bases from V and 5 from J, leaving 14 bases between them. The CDR3 bases are TGTGCCAGCAGCGCCCATGGAGGTGAGGAGACCCAGTACTTC. It yields the protein CASSAHGGEETQYF.

The chain uses TRBV9 and TRBJ1-4; 7 nucleotides agree with TRBD1. J was trimmed by 3 bases and V by 3 bases; bases with no gene match: 8. CDR1 is SGDLS, CDR2 YYNGEE, per germline. CDR3 length equals 16 residues. Here the CDR3 reads CASSARSGTANEKLFF. The CDR3, as DNA: TGTGCCAGCAGCGCCCGCTCCGGGACAGCTAATGAAAAACTGTTTTTT.

This clone was detected only a few times. The rearrangement joins TRBV7-2 to TRBJ1-5, with D possibly being TRBD1 (5 bases). This CDR3 has 15 residues. Trimming left V 1 base short and J 5 bases short, with 12 bases between. CDR1 is SGHTA, CDR2 FQGNSA, per germline. The DNA for the CDR3 is TGTGCCAGCAGCTTAGTATGGGGAGGGGATCAGCCCCAGCATTTT. Protein product: CASSLVWGGDQPQHF.

The V gene is TRBV11-2, the J gene TRBJ1-2; D remains ambiguous. Trimming stripped 3 bases from V and 5 bases from J, with 7 bases between. Looked up from germline, CDR1 is SGHAT and CDR2 is FQNNGV. There are 12 residues in the CDR3. CDR3 sequence reads: CASSLGGYGYTF. The CDR3 DNA follows: TGTGCCAGCAGCTTGGGAGGGTATGGCTACACCTTC.

The chain joins TRBV28 to TRBJ1-2, with 11 bases lining up with TRBD1. J lost 0 bases, V lost 6 bases, and 9 bases had no gene match. Looked up from germline, CDR1 is MDHEN and CDR2 is SYDVKM. There are 17 residues in the CDR3. CDR3 DNA sequence: TGTGCCAGCAGGGAAGGGACAGGGGGTACAGCTAACTATGGCTACACCTTC. As protein: CASREGTGGTANYGYTF.

The J gene is TRBJ2-7, the V gene TRBV6-5; D call uncertain. This CDR3 has 13 amino acids. V was shortened by 8 bases and J by 2 bases, with 13 bases between the two germline ends. The germline gives CDR1 MNHEY, CDR2 SVGAGI. The DNA of the CDR3 is TGTGCCAGCGGGTCAGGAACGCCCTACGAGCAGTACTTC. Amino acid sequence: CASGSGTPYEQYF.

This chain connects TRBV18 to TRBJ1-5; tentatively, D is TRBD1 (5 bases). Between the trimmed V and J ends, which lost 3 bases and 4 bases, there was a span of 10 bases. Per the germline V gene, CDR1 is KGHSH and CDR2 is LQKENI. CDR3 length: 14 amino acids. CDR3 DNA sequence: TGTGCCAGCTCACCGGCGGGGGTGAATCAGCCCCAGCATTTT. It yields the protein CASSPAGVNQPQHF.

This chain connects TRBV30 to TRBJ1-4; the match to TRBD1 covers 9 bases. Per germline, CDR1 GTSNPN and CDR2 SVGIG (reference sequence). J lost 8 bases, V lost 3 bases, and 7 bases had no gene match. CDR3 length: 14 amino acids. CDR3 sequence (DNA): TGTGCCTGGAGAGGAGGGACAGGGCGAGAAAAACTGTTTTTT. Translating it yields CAWRGGTGREKLFF.

This clone has just a few counts. The gene calls are TRBV6-5 and TRBJ1-1; unclear D gene. The V and J ends lost 10 bases and 1 base respectively, with 10 bases between them. Germline V lookup: CDR1 MNHEY, CDR2 SVGAGI. This CDR3 region has 12 residues. This chain's CDR3 is CATSRGNTEAFF. The CDR3 DNA sequence: TGTGCCACCTCCCGGGGGAACACTGAAGCTTTCTTT.

The chain carries TRBV6-5 and TRBJ1-1; 10 nucleotides match TRBD1. Germline V gives CDR1 MNHEY, CDR2 SVGAGI. With 6 bases clipped from V and 5 bases from J, the junction kept 6 bases outside the gene matches. CDR3 length: 14 residues. CDR3 in DNA: TGTGCCAGCAGGCGGGGACAGGGGTATACTGAAGCTTTCTTT. Its protein is CASRRGQGYTEAFF.

The gene calls are TRBV28 and TRBJ2-1; possibly TRBD2 for D (5 bases). The CDR3 sequence is 15 residues long. Germline lookup yields CDR1 MDHEN and CDR2 SYDVKM. Between the trimmed V and J ends, which lost 6 bases and 10 bases, there was a span of 22 bases. The CDR3 reads CASSPYGLASPEQFF. The CDR3 DNA reads TGTGCCAGCAGCCCCTATGGACTGGCATCTCCGGAGCAGTTCTTC.

The chain uses TRBV6-1 and TRBJ1-1; maybe TRBD1 (5 bases). The germline V gene encodes CDR1 MNHNS and CDR2 SASEGT. V was shortened by 2 bases and J by 5 bases, with 12 bases between the two germline ends. The CDR3 consists of 14 residues. CDR3 in DNA: TGTGCCAGCAGTGAAACGGGGGGAGGAACTGAAGCTTTCTTT. Amino acid sequence: CASSETGGGTEAFF.

The chain has TRBV10-1 and TRBJ2-7, with 10 nucleotides matching TRBD1. After removal of 0 bases from V and 7 bases from J, the junction contained 12 bases not matched to a gene. CDR3 length equals 17 residues. The germline gives CDR1 WNHNN, CDR2 SYGVQD (reference sequence). CDR3 sequence reads: CASSESSLGDRGEEQYF. CDR3 DNA: TGCGCCAGCAGTGAGTCCTCCCTGGGGGACAGGGGTGAGGAGCAGTACTTC.

This chain connects TRBV6-6 to TRBJ2-2; 8 nucleotides match TRBD1. The germline V gene has CDR1 MNHNY and CDR2 SVGAGI (reference sequence). There are 16 residues in the CDR3. J was trimmed by 3 bases and V by 6 bases; bases with no gene match: 9. Here the CDR3 reads CASRSQDRGHTGELFF. CDR3 DNA: TGTGCCAGCAGGTCCCAAGACAGGGGACACACCGGGGAGCTGTTTTTT.

The chain has TRBV28 and TRBJ1-2; tentative D call: TRBD1 (5 bases). The V gene lost 5 bases and the J gene lost 3 bases, with 13 bases spanning the gap. The CDR3 extends over 14 amino acids. CDR1 and CDR2 from the germline V gene are MDHEN and SYDVKM. CDR3 region: CASSPGGGDYGYTF. The CDR3 DNA reads as TGTGCCAGCAGTCCTGGAGGAGGGGACTATGGCTACACCTTC.

The chain combines TRBV7-4 with TRBJ2-7; the match to TRBD2 covers 12 bases. V was clipped by 5 bases and J by 3 bases; unmatched bases: 5. CDR1 and CDR2 (germline): SGHVT, SQSDAQ. This CDR3 has 15 amino acids. The CDR3: CASSPRTSGNYEQYF. In DNA, the CDR3 is TGTGCCAGCAGCCCGAGGACTAGCGGGAACTACGAGCAGTACTTC.

The chain links TRBV27 to TRBJ2-7; 13 nucleotides line up with TRBD2. The germline V gene has CDR1 MNHEY and CDR2 SMNVEV (reference sequence). This CDR3 contains 22 residues. V was pared by 6 bases and J by 2 bases, with 25 bases of the junction left unmatched. CDR3: CASSLPDTRRTSGRKRAYEQYF. The CDR3 DNA is TGTGCCAGCAGCCTACCCGACACTAGACGGACTAGCGGGAGAAAGAGGGCCTACGAGCAGTACTTC.

The chain couples TRBV5-4 to TRBJ2-7, with 7 bases that match TRBD1. With V trimmed by 0 bases and J by 5 bases, 2 bases remained unmatched. This CDR3 region has 13 residues. Germline values: CDR1 SGHNT, CDR2 YYREEE (reference sequence). CDR3 in amino acids: CASSLVDRDEQYF. The CDR3 DNA reads TGTGCCAGCAGCTTGGTTGACAGGGACGAGCAGTACTTC. Complete variable domain (other parts from reference TRBV5-4 and TRBJ2-7): ETGVTQSPTHLIKTRGQQVTLRCSSQSGHNTVSWYQQALGQGPQFIFQYYREEENGRGNFPPRFSGLQFPNYSSELNVNALELDDSALYLCASSLVDRDEQYFGPGTRLTVT.

The CDR3 bases are TGTGCCAGTACCGCACTAGCGGGAGTTCGGAATGAGCAGTTCTTC. Its translation: CASTALAGVRNEQFF. This chain links TRBV19 with TRBJ2-1; the match to TRBD2 covers 11 bases. Losses at the gene ends were 7 bases for V and 7 bases for J; bases not matched to a gene: 9. The CDR3 is made up of 15 amino acids. In germline, CDR1 is LNHDA, CDR2 SQIVND (reference sequence).

This chain joins TRBV18 and TRBJ1-5, with unresolved D. Trimming left V 1 base short and J 8 bases short, with 6 bases between. Germline V lookup: CDR1 KGHSH, CDR2 LQKENI. This CDR3 contains 12 residues. CDR3 protein: CASSPRGEPQHF. The CDR3 DNA reads as TGTGCCAGCTCACCACGGGGAGAGCCCCAGCATTTT. Filled out from reference TRBV18 and TRBJ1-5, the complete variable domain reads NAGVMQNPRHLVRRRGQEARLRCSPMKGHSHVYWYRQLPEEGLKFMVYLQKENIIDESGMPKERFSAEFPKEGPSILRIQQVVRGDSAAYFCASSPRGEPQHFGDGTRLSIL.

V and J are TRBV7-3 and TRBJ2-3; 11 bases line up with TRBD1. Germline V gene sequence: CDR1 SGHTA, CDR2 FQGTGA. The junction had 2 bases not matched to a gene; V was cut back by 5 bases and J by 4 bases. The CDR3 consists of 14 residues. The CDR3 protein is CASSRDRGSDTQYF. CDR3 DNA sequence: TGTGCCAGCAGCCGGGACAGGGGGTCAGATACGCAGTATTTT.

V gene TRBV30 combines with J gene TRBJ2-3, with D possibly being TRBD2 (5 bases). Germline V gene lookup returns CDR1 GTSNPN and CDR2 SVGIG (reference sequence). The ends were cut back, 0 bases at V and 5 bases at J, with 15 bases in the middle. The CDR3 is 15 amino acids. CDR3 sequence (DNA): TGTGCCTGGAGTGTTTCGCGGCCCGGGGTAGATACGCAGTATTTT. Its translation: CAWSVSRPGVDTQYF.

The genes are TRBV15 and TRBJ2-5, with a possible D match to TRBD2 (6 bases). Trimming took off 7 bases at V and 1 base at J, with 13 bases between the two ends. This CDR3 spans 14 amino acids. Germline V lookup: CDR1 LNHNV, CDR2 YYDKDF (reference sequence). CDR3 nucleotide sequence: TGTGCCACCACCCGCGGGGACCCCCAAGAGACCCAGTACTTC. Residues: CATTRGDPQETQYF. Supplemented by reference TRBV15 and TRBJ2-5, the full variable domain reads DAMVIQNPRYQVTQFGKPVTLSCSQTLNHNVMYWYQQKSSQAPKLLFHYYDKDFNNEADTPDNFQSRRPNTSFCFLDIRSPGLGDTAMYLCATTRGDPQETQYFGPGTRLLVL.

This clone appeared once. The chain has TRBV5-6 and TRBJ2-1; 9 positions agree with TRBD2. V was clipped by 6 bases and J by 7 bases; unmatched bases: 11. CDR3 size: 15 residues. Germline V CDR1 and CDR2: SGHDT, YYEEEE. The CDR3 loop reads CASTPRGLASNEQFF. The CDR3 DNA is TGTGCCAGCACCCCGCGCGGACTAGCGTCGAATGAGCAGTTCTTC.

V gene TRBV27 combines with J gene TRBJ1-5; 7 bases match TRBD1. The V and J ends lost 5 bases and 0 bases, in that order; junction bases with no gene match: 7. This CDR3 region has 16 residues. The V gene's germline CDR1 is MNHEY and CDR2 SMNVEV (reference sequence). The CDR3 reads CASSPGQQYSNQPQHF. Here the CDR3 DNA reads TGTGCCAGCAGTCCGGGACAGCAATATAGCAATCAGCCCCAGCATTTT.

The genes are TRBV6-1 and TRBJ2-7; D gene ambiguous. The germline V gene encodes CDR1 MNHNS and CDR2 SASEGT. This CDR3 contains 12 residues. V shed 6 bases and J shed 7 bases, with 13 bases lying between them. The CDR3 bases are TGTGCCAGCAGCTGGTCGTTCGGGGAGCAGTACTTC. Translated: CASSWSFGEQYF.

As DNA, the CDR3 is TGTGCCAGCAGTGTTCCGGGACAGGGGATTTATGGCTACACCTTC. This gives the protein CASSVPGQGIYGYTF. The chain carries TRBV28 and TRBJ1-2, with 10 positions matching TRBD1. The CDR3 sequence is 15 residues long. J gave up 5 bases and V 5 bases, and 8 bases lay outside the gene matches. CDR1 is MDHEN, CDR2 SYDVKM, per germline.

This clone was seen a handful of times. This rearrangement joins TRBV27 to TRBJ1-5, with 9 bases aligning to TRBD1. The CDR3 sequence is 18 residues long. After removal of 6 bases from V and 5 bases from J, the junction contained 17 bases not matched to a gene. CDR1 is MNHEY, CDR2 SMNVEV, per germline (reference sequence). The CDR3: CASRVGQGLPINHQPQHF. CDR3 coding DNA: TGTGCCAGCAGGGTGGGACAGGGCCTACCGATAAACCATCAGCCCCAGCATTTT.